The T cell receptor (beta chain) under discussion was sequenced for a study of blood T cell repertoires in COVID-19. Study summary: The study drew acute and convalescent COVID-19 samples from the United States, Italy and Spain.

Authors' data handling: Quantification of nucleated cells was approximated via reference gene primer amplification. Clones were read by immunoSEQ multiplex PCR, and TCRdb kept only the in-frame ones, dropping some. The V and J calls and clone size are taken from that table; D and trimming were inferred from the DNA. The repertoire holds about 270,000 clones, about 87% seen once, with under 4.5% in the top ten. V was cut by 3 bases and J by 2 bases, with 7 bases left in between. This CDR3 region has 14 residues. Germline V lookup: CDR1 SNHLY, CDR2 FYNNEI. This clone has only a few counts. The TCR was taken from a man between 60 and 75 years old who had recovered from COVID-19. This chain uses TRBV2 with TRBJ1-4, with D tentatively TRBD1 (5 bases). What was sequenced was peripheral blood. This CDR3 is CASSDHRTNEKLFF. The CDR3 nucleotides read TGTGCCAGCAGTGATCACAGGACTAATGAAAAACTGTTTTTT.